The 9 T cell receptor beta chains reported below all come from one sample, sequenced in a study of patients and donors after allogeneic stem cell transplantation. MiXCR, applied by TCRdb to the RT-PCR reads, yields one record per CDR3 protein. Of about 160,000 distinct CDR3 sequences in the sample, about 24% were seen once. The sequencing sample was made of blood, either unsorted or a sorted T cell fraction (not recorded which). These receptors originate from a human donor who was either an allogeneic HSCT recipient or a stem cell or donor lymphocyte infusion donor (not recorded which). It is not recorded whose cells these are; they may come from a transplant donor.

This clonotype was seen a handful of times. J is TRBJ1-5 and V is TRBV7-2, with D possibly TRBD1 on 5 matching bases. Germline CDR1 reads SGHTA; CDR2 reads FQGNSA. Trimming stripped 1 base from V and 9 bases from J, with 22 bases between. This CDR3 is built from 17 residues. This CDR3 reads CASSLGFWAGSIPPQHF. The CDR3 region has the DNA TGTGCCAGCAGCTTAGGGTTTTGGGCAGGGTCAATTCCGCCCCAGCATTTT.

This clonotype was observed a handful of times. V gene TRBV21-1 combines with J gene TRBJ2-6. TRBV21-1 is termed a pseudogene. This CDR3 comprises 15 residues. This chain's CDR3 is CASSSDPSGANVLTF. CDR3 bases: TGTGCCAGCAGCAGCGACCCTTCTGGGGCCAACGTCCTGACTTTC.

This chain joins TRBV10-3 and TRBJ1-1, with a possible D match to TRBD1 (5 bases). CDR1 and CDR2 (germline): ENHRY, SYGVKD. Between the trimmed V and J ends, which lost 3 bases and 2 bases, there was a span of 10 bases. The CDR3 consists of 14 residues. The CDR3 sequence is CAISDEGPNTEAFF. The CDR3 DNA is TGTGCCATCAGTGACGAGGGGCCAAACACTGAAGCTTTCTTT.

The chain joins TRBV7-9 to TRBJ2-1, with D perhaps matching TRBD1 (5 bases). Per germline, CDR1 SEHNR and CDR2 FQNEAQ (reference sequence). V was pared by 5 bases and J by 6 bases, with 14 bases between. This CDR3 comprises 14 residues. In DNA, the CDR3 is TGTGCCAGCAGCCTCTCGTTCAGGGTCAATGAGCAGTTCTTC. Encoded protein: CASSLSFRVNEQFF. Variable domain in full (rest from reference TRBV7-9 and TRBJ2-1): DTGVSQNPRHKITKRGQNVTFRCDPISEHNRLYWYRQTLGQGPEFLTYFQNEAQLEKSRLLSDRFSAERPKGSFSTLEIQRTEQGDSAMYLCASSLSFRVNEQFFGPGTRLTVL.

This clonotype was seen a few times. The chain links TRBV12-5 to TRBJ1-1, with D hard to call. Germline CDR1 LGHNT, CDR2 FRNRAP. The CDR3 loop spans 17 amino acids. V was shortened by 2 bases and J by 1 base, with 17 bases between the two germline ends. The CDR3: CASGLTIFFDENTEAFF. The CDR3 region has the DNA TGTGCTAGTGGTTTGACCATTTTTTTCGACGAGAACACTGAAGCTTTCTTT.

This clonotype was recorded at least ten times. This chain links TRBV6-2 or TRBV6-3 with TRBJ1-2; perhaps TRBD1 as D (5 bases). The CDR3 is made up of 15 amino acids. The germline V gene has CDR1 MNHEY and CDR2 SVGEGT. Trimming left V 7 bases short and J 3 bases short, with 18 bases between. The CDR3 reads CASMGSGTDYYGYTF. The CDR3 DNA follows: TGTGCCAGCATGGGCTCCGGGACGGATTACTATGGCTACACCTTC.

J is TRBJ1-2 and V is TRBV27, with 7 bases that match TRBD1. The CDR3 is 17 residues long. The V gene's germline CDR1 is MNHEY and CDR2 SMNVEV (reference sequence). With V trimmed by 8 bases and J by 1 base, 16 bases remained unmatched. CDR3 in DNA: TGTGCCAGCTCGAGTTACCCCCAGGGGGGCCGTAACTATGGCTACACCTTC. Amino acids: CASSSYPQGGRNYGYTF.

The chain combines TRBV2 with TRBJ2-4; D is perhaps TRBD1 or TRBD2 (5 bases each). Trimming pared 6 bases from V and 9 bases from J, leaving 15 bases between. Germline-derived CDR1 and CDR2 are SNHLY and FYNNEI. The CDR3 runs to 13 residues. The CDR3 DNA reads as TGTGCCAGCAGCCCCCAGGTGAGGGGCATTCAGTACTTC. The encoded protein is CASSPQVRGIQYF.

This clonotype appeared many times. This rearrangement joins TRBV29-1 to TRBJ1-1, with no clear D. Trimming removed 4 bases at V and 1 base at J, with 4 bases between. This CDR3 spans 11 amino acids. Germline V gene data show CDR1 as SQVTM and CDR2 as ANQGSEA. The CDR3: CSVVWNTEAFF. The CDR3 region has the DNA TGCAGCGTTGTATGGAACACTGAAGCTTTCTTT.